This TCR beta chain was found in a study of blood T cell repertoires in COVID-19. Study overall: COVID-19 samples, acute and convalescent, were from the United States, Italy and Spain. T cells, B-cell-depleted T cells, or PBMCs supplied cDNA or gDNA.

Cohort 3 donors were reported recovered after two negative PCRs, clearance, or symptom resolution. V lost 10 bases and J 2 bases, leaving 14 bases between the germline ends. The CDR3 is 13 residues long. Germline V gives CDR1 MGHDK, CDR2 SYGVNS. Per the original methods: Amplification of reference gene primers provided the estimated nucleated cell counts. Libraries were prepared by immunoSEQ multiplex PCR; TCRdb keeps only in-frame clonotypes and omits some of them. From that table come the V and J calls and clone size; the DNA was used to work out D and trimming. This table has hundreds of thousands of clones, around 90% appearing once.

The sample consisted of PBMCs or T cells enriched from blood (not recorded which). This TCR was recovered from a woman between 18 and 29 years old who had recovered from COVID-19. V usage is TRBV25-1 and J usage is TRBJ1-2; D is unresolved. CDR3 sequence: CATSLLTNYGYTF. The CDR3 coding sequence is TGTGCCACCAGCTTACTTACGAACTATGGCTACACCTTC.